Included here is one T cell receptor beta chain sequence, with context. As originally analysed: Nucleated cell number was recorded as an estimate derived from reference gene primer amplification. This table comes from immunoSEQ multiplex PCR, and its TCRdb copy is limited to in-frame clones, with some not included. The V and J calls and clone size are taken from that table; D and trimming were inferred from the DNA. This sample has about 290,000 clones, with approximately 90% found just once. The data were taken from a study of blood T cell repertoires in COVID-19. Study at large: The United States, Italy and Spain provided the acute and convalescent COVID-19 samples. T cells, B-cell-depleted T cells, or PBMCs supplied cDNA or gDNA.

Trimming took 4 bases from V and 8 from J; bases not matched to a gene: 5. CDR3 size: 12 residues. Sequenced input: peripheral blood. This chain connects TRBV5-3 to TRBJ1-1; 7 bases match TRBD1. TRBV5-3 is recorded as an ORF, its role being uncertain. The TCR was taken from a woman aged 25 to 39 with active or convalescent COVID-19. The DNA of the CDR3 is TGTGCCAGAAGCATCAGGGGGTTGGAAGCTTTCTTT. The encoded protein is CARSIRGLEAFF.